One and the same sample provided the 2 T cell receptor beta chains below, sequenced in a study of a mutant IDH1 vaccine in newly diagnosed glioma. No antigen has been assigned to these receptors. Time point indicated: week 35, safety follow-up. Alongside topical imiquimod, each dose of vaccine comprised 300 ug of mutant IDH1 20-mer peptide. Data came from immunoSEQ multiplex PCR; TCRdb stores just in-frame clones and leaves some out. The sample shows 43,000 or so clones, about 92% of them seen only once. Sample: PBMCs, taken from a glioma patient whose treatment included an IDH1 peptide vaccine. These receptors were obtained from a man over 45 with glioma.

The gene calls are TRBV7-2 and TRBJ1-1; D is possibly TRBD1 (5 bases). CDR3 size: 13 residues. Germline assignment: CDR1 SGHTA and CDR2 FQGNSA. The V gene lost 5 bases and the J gene lost 3 bases, with 10 bases spanning the gap. The CDR3 spells CASSTQGYTEAFF. In DNA form, the CDR3 reads TGTGCCAGCAGCACCCAGGGATACACTGAAGCTTTCTTT. The complete variable domain, with remaining parts taken from reference TRBV7-2 and TRBJ1-1, reads GAGVSQSPSNKVTEKGKDVELRCDPISGHTALYWYRQSLGQGLEFLIYFQGNSAPDKSGLPSDRFSAERTGGSVSTLTIQRTQQEDSAVYLCASSTQGYTEAFFGQGTRLTVV.

The rearrangement joins TRBV6-1 to TRBJ1-4, with D tentatively TRBD1 (6 bases). Germline V gives CDR1 MNHNS, CDR2 SASEGT. Trimming removed 3 bases at V and 8 bases at J, with 19 bases between. The CDR3 is 16 amino acids. The CDR3 protein is CASSDRFRGPQEKLFF. The CDR3 coding sequence is TGTGCCAGCAGTGATAGGTTCAGGGGCCCACAAGAAAAACTGTTTTTT.